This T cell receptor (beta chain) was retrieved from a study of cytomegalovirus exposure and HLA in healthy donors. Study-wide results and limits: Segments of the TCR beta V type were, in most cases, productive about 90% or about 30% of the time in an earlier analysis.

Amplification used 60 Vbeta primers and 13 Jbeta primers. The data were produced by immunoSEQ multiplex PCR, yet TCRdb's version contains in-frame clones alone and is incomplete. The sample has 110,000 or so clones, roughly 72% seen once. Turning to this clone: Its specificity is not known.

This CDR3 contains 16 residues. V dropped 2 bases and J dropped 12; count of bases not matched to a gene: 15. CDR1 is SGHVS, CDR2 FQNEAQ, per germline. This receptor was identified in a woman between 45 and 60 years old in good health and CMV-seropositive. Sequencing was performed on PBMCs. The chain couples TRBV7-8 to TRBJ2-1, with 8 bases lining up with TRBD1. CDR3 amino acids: CASSLLRTGTTGGQFF. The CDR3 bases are TGTGCCAGCAGCTTATTACGGACAGGGACCACAGGCGGGCAGTTCTTC. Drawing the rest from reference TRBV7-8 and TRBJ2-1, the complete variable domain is GAGVSQSPRYKVAKRGQDVALRCDPISGHVSLFWYQQALGQGPEFLTYFQNEAQLDKSGLPSDRFFAERPEGSVSTLKIQRTQQEDSAVYLCASSLLRTGTTGGQFFGPGTRLTVL.